The 30 T cell receptor beta chains below were found in one sample sequenced in a study of beta chain features in type 1 diabetes. Isolated RNA was reverse transcribed in full, so expressed TCRB transcripts were sequenced. Clones were read by immunoSEQ multiplex PCR, and TCRdb kept only the in-frame ones, dropping some. Here the sample spans around 240,000 clones, approximately 70% being singletons. Sequencing was done on a sample of naive CD4+ T cells from blood. These receptors were taken from a man younger than 40 in good health.

The chain links TRBV15 to TRBJ2-7; TRBD2 aligns across 7 bases. The V gene's germline CDR1 is LNHNV and CDR2 YYDKDF (reference sequence). Losses at the gene ends were 2 bases for V and 2 bases for J; bases not matched to a gene: 6. The CDR3 consists of 15 residues. The CDR3 reads CATSRLREGPYEQYF. As DNA, the CDR3 is TGTGCCACCAGCAGACTAAGGGAGGGCCCCTACGAGCAGTACTTC.

V and J are TRBV30 and TRBJ2-7; the match to TRBD1 covers 10 bases. After removal of 8 bases from V and 4 bases from J, the junction contained 5 bases not matched to a gene. CDR1 is GTSNPN, CDR2 SVGIG, per germline (reference sequence). The CDR3 sequence is 12 residues long. The CDR3: CARQGAGYEQYF. The DNA of the CDR3 is TGTGCCCGACAGGGGGCGGGATACGAGCAGTACTTC. The variable domain in full, with the rest retrieved from reference TRBV30 and TRBJ2-7, is SQTIHQWPATLVQPVGSPLSLECTVEGTSNPNLYWYRQAAGRGLQLLFYSVGIGQISSEVPQNLSASRPQDRQFILSSKKLLLSDSGFYLCARQGAGYEQYFGPGTRLTVT.

With regard to this clone: The junction departs from germline at one end; a sequencing error may be responsible. The chain joins TRBV25-1 to TRBJ1-2, with D hard to call. This CDR3 contains 15 residues. Germline CDR1 MGHDK, CDR2 SYGVNS. For the CDR3, the DNA is TGTGCCAGCAGAGAATCCGGGATTCTAACCTATGGCTACACCTTC. Translating gives CASRESGILTYGYTF.

J is TRBJ2-7 and V is TRBV30, with a weak D call TRBD1 (6 bases). The germline V gene has CDR1 GTSNPN and CDR2 SVGIG (reference sequence). The V end lost 0 bases, the J end lost 6 bases, and 15 bases lay between the germline ends. CDR3 length equals 14 residues. This chain's CDR3 is CAWSVQGFPGEQYF. DNA for the CDR3: TGTGCCTGGAGTGTACAGGGATTCCCCGGCGAGCAGTACTTC.

The sample holds a few counts of this clone. The chain recombines TRBV29-1 with TRBJ2-3, with D uncertain. Germline CDR1 SQVTM, CDR2 ANQGSEA. The CDR3 spans 11 residues. The V end was cut by 7 bases, the J end by 6 bases, with 11 bases between. As DNA, the CDR3 is TGCAGCGCCCAATTAACTGATACGCAGTATTTT. Its protein product is CSAQLTDTQYF.

Notes on this clone: One end of the junction is discordant with germline, which a read error may explain. The chain couples TRBV10-3 to TRBJ2-7; 8 bases align to TRBD1. The CDR3 length is 13 residues. Germline assignment: CDR1 ENHRY and CDR2 SYGVKD. CDR3 sequence reads: CATSPGQAYEQYF. The CDR3 DNA sequence: TGTGCCACCAGTCCGGGACAGGCCTACGAGCAGTACTTC.

This chain connects TRBV13 to TRBJ1-2, with 10 bases matching TRBD1. The germline gives CDR1 PRHDT, CDR2 FYEKMQ (reference sequence). V was clipped by 5 bases and J by 6 bases; unmatched bases: 12. The CDR3 is 16 residues long. The DNA for the CDR3 is TGTGCCAGCAGCCAAAACCCGGGACAGGGGATGAATGGCTACACCTTC. Its translation: CASSQNPGQGMNGYTF.

This clone was seen a handful of times. The V gene is TRBV2, the J gene TRBJ2-3; a possible D gene is TRBD2 (6 bases). In germline, CDR1 is SNHLY, CDR2 FYNNEI. The CDR3 spans 14 residues. V lost 3 bases, J lost 0 bases, and 7 bases lay in between. The CDR3 DNA reads as TGTGCCAGCAGTGATCGGGGGAGCACAGATACGCAGTATTTT. Translating gives CASSDRGSTDTQYF.

The chain couples TRBV4-3 to TRBJ2-3, with 9 positions matching TRBD2. The CDR3 totals 16 residues. CDR1 LGHNA and CDR2 YSLEER come from the germline V gene. V shed 3 bases and J 3 bases; nucleotides not matched to a gene: 7. For the CDR3, the DNA is TGCGCCAGCAGCCATGATAGCGGGAGAACTACAGATACGCAGTATTTT. Amino acid sequence: CASSHDSGRTTDTQYF.

V is TRBV30 and J is TRBJ2-3, with 9 bases matching TRBD2. From germline, CDR1 is GTSNPN and CDR2 SVGIG (reference sequence). This CDR3 comprises 14 residues. Trimming at V came to 4 bases and at J to 0 bases, leaving 2 bases not matched to a gene. CDR3 loop: CAWTSGTSTDTQYF. DNA for the CDR3: TGTGCCTGGACTAGCGGGACGAGCACAGATACGCAGTATTTT.

The V gene is TRBV4-2, the J gene TRBJ1-2; D gene uncertain. Trimming took off 0 bases at V and 3 bases at J, with 11 bases between the two ends. CDR1 is LGHNA, CDR2 YNFKEQ, per germline. The CDR3 spans 15 residues. CDR3 sequence reads: CASSQEAQDYYGYTF. The CDR3, as DNA: TGTGCCAGCAGCCAAGAGGCCCAGGACTACTATGGCTACACCTTC.

J is TRBJ1-4 and V is TRBV7-9, with D unresolved. Deletions cut 2 bases from V and 5 bases from J, with 6 bases between. Germline CDR1 reads SEHNR; CDR2 reads FQNEAQ (reference sequence). The CDR3 has 13 residues. CDR3 residues: CASSLMGNEKLFF. The CDR3 DNA is TGTGCCAGCAGCTTAATGGGGAATGAAAAACTGTTTTTT.

The chain recombines TRBV6-5 with TRBJ2-5, with a tentative D call TRBD2 (5 bases). With 8 bases removed from V and 4 bases from J, the gap between germline ends came to 11 bases. This CDR3 comprises 12 residues. The V gene's germline CDR1 is MNHEY and CDR2 SVGAGI. The CDR3 loop is CASSTGRETQYF. CDR3 in DNA: TGTGCCAGCTCGACGGGGAGAGAGACCCAGTACTTC.

The J gene is TRBJ2-7, the V gene TRBV27; 10 positions agree with TRBD2. The CDR3 runs 14 residues. The germline V gene encodes CDR1 MNHEY and CDR2 SMNVEV (reference sequence). V lost 5 bases, J lost 4 bases, and 5 bases stayed unmatched. The CDR3: CASSTLAGRYEQYF. Written as DNA, the CDR3 is TGTGCCAGCAGTACACTAGCGGGACGTTACGAGCAGTACTTC.

This clone was seen a handful of times. The chain combines TRBV30 with TRBJ1-1; no clear D. Germline CDR1 and CDR2: GTSNPN and SVGIG (reference sequence). The CDR3 runs 14 residues. V lost 0 bases and J lost 6, with 14 bases in between. CDR3 nucleotides: TGTGCCTGGAGTGTAAAACGATACTCAGCTGAAGCTTTCTTT. Amino acids: CAWSVKRYSAEAFF.

Only a few counts were recorded for this clone. The chain recombines TRBV9 with TRBJ2-3; D is possibly TRBD1 (7 bases). Trimming stripped 0 bases from V and 3 bases from J, with 14 bases between. The germline V gene has CDR1 SGDLS and CDR2 YYNGEE. The CDR3 is 16 residues long. The CDR3 sequence is CASSVGPGGRTDTQYF. The CDR3 DNA is TGTGCCAGCAGCGTAGGGCCAGGGGGGCGGACAGATACGCAGTATTTT.

The V call is TRBV30, the J call TRBJ2-4; D might be TRBD2 (5 bases). Germline CDR1 and CDR2: GTSNPN and SVGIG (reference sequence). The CDR3 length is 12 residues. The germline V and J ends were trimmed by 5 bases and 2 bases, with 7 bases remaining between them. Here the CDR3 reads CAWRETKNIQYF. DNA of the CDR3: TGTGCCTGGCGGGAAACCAAAAACATTCAGTACTTC.

This clone was counted a few times. The V call is TRBV29-1, the J call TRBJ2-5, with D possibly TRBD1 on 7 matching bases. V dropped 8 bases and J dropped 7 bases, with 20 bases sitting between them. This CDR3 comprises 13 residues. Germline values: CDR1 SQVTM, CDR2 ANQGSEA. CDR3 DNA sequence: TGCAGCACCCGAACAGGGGACGGGGGGACCCAGTACTTC. This codes for CSTRTGDGGTQYF.

The chain has TRBV30 and TRBJ2-5; D possibly uses TRBD1 or TRBD2 (6 bases each). V lost 5 bases and J lost 1, with 11 bases in between. Germline CDR1 and CDR2: GTSNPN and SVGIG (reference sequence). This CDR3 has 13 residues. CDR3 region: CAWAGGLQETQYF. Written as DNA, the CDR3 is TGTGCCTGGGCTGGGGGGCTCCAAGAGACCCAGTACTTC.

The chain employs TRBV1 and TRBJ2-5; the D call of TRBD1 is as the table states it, not checked on the DNA. TRBV1 is tagged as a pseudogene. CDR3 length equals 14 residues. The CDR3 spells CTPLRHTFQETQYF. Written as DNA, the CDR3 is TGCACCCCTCTCAGGCACACCTTCCAAGAGACCCAGTACTTC.

The V and J genes are TRBV29-1 and TRBJ2-1, with TRBD2 matching 8 bases. This CDR3 is 13 amino acids long. Germline V gives CDR1 SQVTM, CDR2 ANQGSEA. The J segment lost 9 bases and the V segment lost 7 bases, leaving 11 bases of the junction unmatched. CDR3 amino acids: CSALGEAGVEQFF. In nucleotides, the CDR3 is TGCAGCGCCCTGGGGGAAGCGGGAGTTGAGCAGTTCTTC.

This clone was recorded a few times. This sequence joins TRBV30 and TRBJ2-1; perhaps TRBD2 as D (5 bases). This CDR3 has 15 amino acids. Deletions cut 0 bases from V and 10 bases from J, with 19 bases between. Germline loops: CDR1 GTSNPN, CDR2 SVGIG (reference sequence). CDR3 bases: TGTGCCTGGAGTGTTTCTCGGACGCGGGCTGGCGAGCAGTTCTTC. Protein: CAWSVSRTRAGEQFF.

This clone was found a few times. This chain links TRBV30 with TRBJ1-1; possibly TRBD1 for D (5 bases). CDR1 is GTSNPN and CDR2 is SVGIG in the germline V gene (reference sequence). V was clipped by 3 bases and J by 4 bases, with 12 bases between them. This CDR3 is built from 13 residues. CDR3 in DNA: TGTGCCTGGAGAGGACACCTGTCCACTGAAGCTTTCTTT. Protein sequence: CAWRGHLSTEAFF.

The genes are TRBV25-1 and TRBJ2-7; 7 positions match TRBD2. With 8 bases clipped from V and 12 bases from J, the junction kept 10 bases outside the gene matches. The CDR3 runs to 11 residues. CDR1 and CDR2 (germline): MGHDK, SYGVNS. The CDR3 loop reads CASRRTGGWYF. CDR3 DNA sequence: TGTGCCAGCCGCAGGACGGGAGGTTGGTACTTC.

This clone has just a few counts. This chain connects TRBV4-1 to TRBJ2-4, with unresolved D. This CDR3 spans 14 amino acids. Per the germline V gene, CDR1 is MGHRA and CDR2 is YSYEKL. Trimming removed 1 base from V and 6 bases from J, with 10 bases in between. This chain's CDR3 is CASSQALGRNIQYF. CDR3 coding DNA: TGCGCCAGCAGCCAAGCGCTAGGCCGAAACATTCAGTACTTC.

This clone was found a few times. The chain employs TRBV30 and TRBJ2-5; TRBD2 agrees at 9 bases. V lost 7 bases and J lost 1; bases outside the gene matches: 4. The CDR3 loop spans 13 amino acids. Germline assignment: CDR1 GTSNPN and CDR2 SVGIG (reference sequence). The CDR3 nucleotides read TGTGCCTATTCGACTAGCGGCCAAGAGACCCAGTACTTC. Amino acids: CAYSTSGQETQYF. The complete variable domain, with remaining parts taken from reference TRBV30 and TRBJ2-5, reads SQTIHQWPATLVQPVGSPLSLECTVEGTSNPNLYWYRQAAGRGLQLLFYSVGIGQISSEVPQNLSASRPQDRQFILSSKKLLLSDSGFYLCAYSTSGQETQYFGPGTRLLVL.

CDR3 DNA sequence: TGTGCCAGCAGCTCACGACTCACACAGGAAGGGGGCGATTCACCCCTCCACTTT. Translation: CASSSRLTQEGGDSPLHF. The chain has TRBV4-2 and TRBJ1-6; 7 bases are shared with TRBD1. Looked up from germline, CDR1 is LGHNA and CDR2 is YNFKEQ. V dropped 5 bases and J dropped 8; count of bases not matched to a gene: 18. The CDR3 spans 18 residues.

The chain recombines TRBV9 with TRBJ2-2; D uncertain. Germline lookup yields CDR1 SGDLS and CDR2 YYNGEE. Trimming left V 0 bases short and J 8 bases short, with 8 bases between. The CDR3 consists of 13 residues. The CDR3 is CASSVGASGELFF. CDR3 coding DNA: TGTGCCAGCAGCGTAGGCGCTAGTGGGGAGCTGTTTTTT.

This chain uses TRBV30 with TRBJ2-5; D not resolved. Deletions cut 2 bases from V and 7 bases from J, with 5 bases between. Germline assignment: CDR1 GTSNPN and CDR2 SVGIG (reference sequence). The CDR3 is made up of 10 amino acids. The CDR3 here is CAWSSGTQYF. CDR3 in DNA: TGTGCCTGGAGTTCTGGGACCCAGTACTTC.

This clone was observed once. The V call is TRBV29-1, the J call TRBJ1-2; D perhaps matches TRBD1 (5 bases). The ends were cut back, 6 bases at V and 4 bases at J, with 9 bases in the middle. The CDR3 is 11 residues long. Germline V gives CDR1 SQVTM, CDR2 ANQGSEA. In nucleotides, the CDR3 is TGCAGCGTAATAGACAGCTATGGCTACACCTTC. The encoded protein is CSVIDSYGYTF. The variable domain in full, with the rest retrieved from reference TRBV29-1 and TRBJ1-2, is SAVISQKPSRDICQRGTSLTIQCQVDSQVTMMFWYRQQPGQSLTLIATANQGSEATYESGFVIDKFPISRPNLTFSTLTVSNMSPEDSSIYLCSVIDSYGYTFGSGTRLTVV.